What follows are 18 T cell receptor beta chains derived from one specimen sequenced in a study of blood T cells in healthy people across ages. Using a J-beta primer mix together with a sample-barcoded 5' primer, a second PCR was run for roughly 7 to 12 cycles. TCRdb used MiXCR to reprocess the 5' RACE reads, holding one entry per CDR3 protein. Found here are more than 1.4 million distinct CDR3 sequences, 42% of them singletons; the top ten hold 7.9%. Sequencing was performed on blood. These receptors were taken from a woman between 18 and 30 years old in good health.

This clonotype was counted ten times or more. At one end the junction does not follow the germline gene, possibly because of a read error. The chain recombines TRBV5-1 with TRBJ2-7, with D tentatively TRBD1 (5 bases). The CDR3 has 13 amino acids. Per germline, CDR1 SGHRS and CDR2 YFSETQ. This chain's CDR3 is CASSLDTSYEQYF. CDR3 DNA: TGTGCCAGCAGTTTGGACACCTCCTACGAGCAGTACTTC.

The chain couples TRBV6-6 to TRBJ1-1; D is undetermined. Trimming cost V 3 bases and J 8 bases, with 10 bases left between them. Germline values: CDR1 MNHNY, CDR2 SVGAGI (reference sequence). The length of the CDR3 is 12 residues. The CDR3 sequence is CASSYRVREAFF. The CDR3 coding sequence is TGTGCCAGCAGTTATCGGGTGAGGGAAGCTTTCTTT.

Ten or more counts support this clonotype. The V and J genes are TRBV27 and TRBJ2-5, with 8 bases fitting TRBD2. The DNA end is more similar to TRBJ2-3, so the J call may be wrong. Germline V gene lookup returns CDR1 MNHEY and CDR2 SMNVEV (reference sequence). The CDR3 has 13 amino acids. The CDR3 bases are TGTGCCAGCAGTTTATCTAGCGGGGAAACGCAGTATTTT. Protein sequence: CASSLSSGETQYF.

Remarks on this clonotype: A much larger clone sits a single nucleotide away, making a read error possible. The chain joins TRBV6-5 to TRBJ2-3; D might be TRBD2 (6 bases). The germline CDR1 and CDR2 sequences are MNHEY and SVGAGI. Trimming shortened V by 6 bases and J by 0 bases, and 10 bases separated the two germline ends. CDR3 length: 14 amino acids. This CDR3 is CASSQSGSTDTQYF. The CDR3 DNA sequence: TGTGCCAGCAGCCAGAGCGGGAGCACAGATACGCAGTATTTT.

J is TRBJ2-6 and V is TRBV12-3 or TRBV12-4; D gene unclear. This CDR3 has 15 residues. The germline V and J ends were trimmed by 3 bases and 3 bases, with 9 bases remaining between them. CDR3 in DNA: TGTGCCAGCAGTTTTTACTTGAATGGGGCCAACGTCCTGACTTTC. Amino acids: CASSFYLNGANVLTF.

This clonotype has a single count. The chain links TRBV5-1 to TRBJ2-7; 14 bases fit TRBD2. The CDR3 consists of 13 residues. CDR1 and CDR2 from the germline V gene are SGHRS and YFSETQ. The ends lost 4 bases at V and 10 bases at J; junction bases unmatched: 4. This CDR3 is CASSPGLAGVQYF. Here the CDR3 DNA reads TGCGCCAGCAGCCCGGGACTAGCGGGGGTCCAGTACTTC.

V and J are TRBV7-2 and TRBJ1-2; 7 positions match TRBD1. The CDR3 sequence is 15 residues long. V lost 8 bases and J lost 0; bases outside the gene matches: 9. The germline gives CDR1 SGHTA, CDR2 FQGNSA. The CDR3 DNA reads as TGTGCCAGCGGGACAGCTTTCCTTGCTAACTATGGCTACACCTTC. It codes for CASGTAFLANYGYTF.

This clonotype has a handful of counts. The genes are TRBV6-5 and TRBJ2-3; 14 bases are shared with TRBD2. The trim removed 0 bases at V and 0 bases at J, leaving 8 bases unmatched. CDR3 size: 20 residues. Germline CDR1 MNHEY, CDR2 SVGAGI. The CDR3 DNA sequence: TGTGCCAGCAGTTACTCGACTAGCGGGAGGGCCGCCGGTAGCACAGATACGCAGTATTTT. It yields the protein CASSYSTSGRAAGSTDTQYF.

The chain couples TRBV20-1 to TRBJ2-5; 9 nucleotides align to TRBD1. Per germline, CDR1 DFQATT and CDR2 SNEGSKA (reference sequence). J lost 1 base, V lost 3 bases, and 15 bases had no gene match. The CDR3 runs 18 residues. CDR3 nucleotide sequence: TGCAGTGCTAGTGCCTACAATCCGGGACAGGGAGTCCAAGAGACCCAGTACTTC. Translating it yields CSASAYNPGQGVQETQYF.

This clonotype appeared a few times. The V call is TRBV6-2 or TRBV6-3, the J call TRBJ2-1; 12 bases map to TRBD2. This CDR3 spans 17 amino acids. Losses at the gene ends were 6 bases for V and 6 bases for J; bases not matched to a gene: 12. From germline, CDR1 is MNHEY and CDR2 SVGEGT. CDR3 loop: CASSRITGLAGSNEQFF. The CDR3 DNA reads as TGTGCCAGCAGCAGGATTACGGGACTAGCGGGCTCCAATGAGCAGTTCTTC.

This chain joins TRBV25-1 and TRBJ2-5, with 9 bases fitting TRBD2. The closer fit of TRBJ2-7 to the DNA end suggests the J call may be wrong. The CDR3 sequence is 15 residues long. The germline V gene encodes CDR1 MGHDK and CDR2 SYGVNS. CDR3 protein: CASSAPGLAGNEQYF. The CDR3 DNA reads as TGTGCCAGCAGTGCCCCGGGGCTAGCGGGAAACGAGCAGTACTTC.

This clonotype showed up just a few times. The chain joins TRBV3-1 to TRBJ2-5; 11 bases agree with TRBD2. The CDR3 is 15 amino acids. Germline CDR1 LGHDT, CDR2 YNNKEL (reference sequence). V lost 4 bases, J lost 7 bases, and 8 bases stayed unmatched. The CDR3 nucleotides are TGTGCCAGCAGCCTCCTAGCGGGAGGATGGGGGACCCAGTACTTC. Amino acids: CASSLLAGGWGTQYF.

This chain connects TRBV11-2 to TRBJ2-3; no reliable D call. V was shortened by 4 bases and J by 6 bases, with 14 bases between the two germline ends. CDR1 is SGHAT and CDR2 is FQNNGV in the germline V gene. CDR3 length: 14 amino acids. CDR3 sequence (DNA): TGTGCCAGCAGCTCGCGAACCGAGCTTGATACGCAGTATTTT. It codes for CASSSRTELDTQYF.

CDR3 in DNA: TGTGCCAGCAGCCCTAGCCGACGGGAGCAGTTCTTC. This codes for CASSPSRREQFF. V usage is TRBV7-2 and J usage is TRBJ2-1; possibly TRBD2 for D (5 bases). CDR1 is SGHTA, CDR2 FQGNSA, per germline. V was clipped by 5 bases and J by 10 bases, with 12 bases between them. There are 12 residues in the CDR3. The full variable domain, with the rest looked up from reference TRBV7-2 and TRBJ2-1, is GAGVSQSPSNKVTEKGKDVELRCDPISGHTALYWYRQSLGQGLEFLIYFQGNSAPDKSGLPSDRFSAERTGGSVSTLTIQRTQQEDSAVYLCASSPSRREQFFGPGTRLTVL.

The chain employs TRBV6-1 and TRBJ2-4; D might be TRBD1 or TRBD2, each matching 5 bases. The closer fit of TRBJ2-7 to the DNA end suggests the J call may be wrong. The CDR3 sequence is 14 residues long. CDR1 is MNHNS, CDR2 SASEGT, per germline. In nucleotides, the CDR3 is TGTGCCAGCAGTGAATTGGGACCGGCCTACGAGCAGTACTTC. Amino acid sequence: CASSELGPAYEQYF.

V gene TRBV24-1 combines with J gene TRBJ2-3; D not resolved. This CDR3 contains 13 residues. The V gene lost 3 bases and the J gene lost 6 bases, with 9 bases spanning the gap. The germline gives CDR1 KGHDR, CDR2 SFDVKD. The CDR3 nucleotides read TGTGCCACCAGTGATCCCCCGCTGGATACGCAGTATTTT. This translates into CATSDPPLDTQYF.

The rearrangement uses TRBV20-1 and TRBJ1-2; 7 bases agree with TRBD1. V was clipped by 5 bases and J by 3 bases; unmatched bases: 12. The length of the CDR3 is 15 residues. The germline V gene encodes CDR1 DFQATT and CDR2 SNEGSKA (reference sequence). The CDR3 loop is CSAPPGEGADYGYTF. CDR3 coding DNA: TGCAGTGCTCCACCTGGGGAGGGGGCAGACTATGGCTACACCTTC.

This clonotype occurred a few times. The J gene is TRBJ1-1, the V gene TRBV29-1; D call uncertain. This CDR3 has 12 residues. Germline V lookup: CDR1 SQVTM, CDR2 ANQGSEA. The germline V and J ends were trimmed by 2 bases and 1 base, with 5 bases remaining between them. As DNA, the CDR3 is TGCAGCGTTGAACTGGCGAACACTGAAGCTTTCTTT. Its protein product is CSVELANTEAFF.